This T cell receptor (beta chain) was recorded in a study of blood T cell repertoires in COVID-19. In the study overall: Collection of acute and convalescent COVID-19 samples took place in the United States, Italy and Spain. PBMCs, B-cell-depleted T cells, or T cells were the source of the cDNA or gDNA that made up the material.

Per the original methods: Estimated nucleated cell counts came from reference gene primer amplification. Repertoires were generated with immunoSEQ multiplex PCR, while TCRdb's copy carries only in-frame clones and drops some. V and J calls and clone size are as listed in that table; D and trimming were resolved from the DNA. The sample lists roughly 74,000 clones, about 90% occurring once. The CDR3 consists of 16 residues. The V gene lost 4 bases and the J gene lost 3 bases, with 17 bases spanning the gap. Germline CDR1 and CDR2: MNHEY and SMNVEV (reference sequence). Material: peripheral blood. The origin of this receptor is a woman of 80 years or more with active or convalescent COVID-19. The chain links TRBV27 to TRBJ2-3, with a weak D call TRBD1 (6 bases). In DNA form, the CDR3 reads TGTGCCAGCAGTTCCGGCAGGGGTAGGCGGACAGATACGCAGTATTTT. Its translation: CASSSGRGRRTDTQYF.